These T cell receptor beta chains were read from a single sample in a study of shared clonotypes between healthy human individuals. The data were produced by immunoSEQ multiplex PCR, yet TCRdb's version contains in-frame clones alone and is incomplete. The table has millions of clones, approximately 94% seen once. Sample: naive CD8+ T cells sorted from blood. All receptors derive from a man younger than 35 in good health. Each CDR3 is given with its conserved first and last residue. D genes are given only for firm matches. Some rows have no size entry. The others give once, few or many, or a class for an expanded clone.

clone size: -; J gene: TRBJ2-7; D gene: -; V gene: TRBV7-7; CDR3 DNA: TGTGCTAGCAGTTTCGCCAATGGTTACGAGCAGTACTTC; CDR3 protein: CASSFANGYEQYF
clone size: -; J gene: TRBJ1-6; D gene: -; V gene: TRBV27; CDR3 DNA: TGTGCCAGCGTCAACCTGGGACATAATAATTCACCCCTCCACTTT; CDR3 protein: CASVNLGHNNSPLHF
clone size: -; J gene: TRBJ1-2; D gene: -; V gene: TRBV19; CDR3 DNA: TGTGCCAGTAGGGAGCAAACAGAAGCTAACTATGGCTACACCTTC; CDR3 protein: CASREQTEANYGYTF
clone size: -; J gene: TRBJ2-5; D gene: TRBD2; V gene: TRBV5-4; CDR3 DNA: TGTGCCAGCAGCTTTAGCGGGGGCCAAGAGACCCAGTACTTC; CDR3 protein: CASSFSGGQETQYF
clone size: -; J gene: TRBJ2-7; D gene: TRBD1; V gene: TRBV29-1; CDR3 DNA: TGCAGCGTTTACGGGACAGAGTACTACGAGCAGTACTTC; CDR3 protein: CSVYGTEYYEQYF
clone size: -; J gene: TRBJ2-1; D gene: -; V gene: TRBV10-3; CDR3 DNA: TGTGCCATCAGAAGAGGGAGTTCCTACAATGAGCAGTTCTTC; CDR3 protein: CAIRRGSSYNEQFF
clone size: -; J gene: TRBJ2-3; D gene: -; V gene: TRBV27; CDR3 DNA: TGTGCCAGCAGTTTTCGCGGACTGAACACAGATACGCAGTATTTT; CDR3 protein: CASSFRGLNTDTQYF
clone size: -; J gene: TRBJ1-1; D gene: -; V gene: TRBV11-2; CDR3 DNA: TGTGCCAGCAGCTTACGGACAGAATCTGAAGCTTTCTTT; CDR3 protein: CASSLRTESEAFF
clone size: -; J gene: TRBJ1-1; D gene: TRBD1; V gene: TRBV5-4; CDR3 DNA: TGTGCCAGCAACCTACAGGGGGGAACTGAAGCTTTCTTT; CDR3 protein: CASNLQGGTEAFF
clone size: -; J gene: TRBJ2-7; D gene: -; V gene: TRBV27; CDR3 DNA: TGTGCCAGCAGCTTAGGACGGGCCTACGAGCAGTACTTC; CDR3 protein: CASSLGRAYEQYF
clone size: -; J gene: TRBJ2-7; D gene: -; V gene: TRBV9; CDR3 DNA: TGTGCCAGCAGCCCTTCCGGGCAGGGCTACGAGCAGTACTTC; CDR3 protein: CASSPSGQGYEQYF
clone size: -; J gene: TRBJ2-3; D gene: TRBD2; V gene: TRBV27; CDR3 DNA: TGTGCCAGCAGTTCGGGACTAGCGGGGAGCACAGATACGCAGTATTTT; CDR3 protein: CASSSGLAGSTDTQYF
clone size: -; J gene: TRBJ2-3; D gene: -; V gene: TRBV7-9; CDR3 DNA: TGTGCCAGCAGCTCAAACCTCTGGACTACGACAGCGACAGATACGCAGTATTTT; CDR3 protein: CASSSNLWTTTATDTQYF
clone size: -; J gene: TRBJ2-3; D gene: TRBD2; V gene: TRBV2; CDR3 DNA: TGTGCCACCACTCCGGGACTAGCGGGGGGGCTCACAGATACGCAGTATTTT; CDR3 protein: CATTPGLAGGLTDTQYF
clone size: -; J gene: TRBJ2-2; D gene: -; V gene: TRBV15; CDR3 DNA: TGTGCCACCAGCAGAGCAGGAACCGGGGAGCTGTTTTTT; CDR3 protein: CATSRAGTGELFF
clone size: -; J gene: TRBJ2-2; D gene: TRBD1; V gene: TRBV7-9; CDR3 DNA: TGTGCCAGCAGCTTACCCCGGGACAGGGGCACCGGGGAGCTGTTTTTT; CDR3 protein: CASSLPRDRGTGELFF
clone size: once; J gene: TRBJ2-3; D gene: -; V gene: TRBV19; CDR3 DNA: TGTGCCAGTAGTCCCGACTGGGGCACAGATACGCAGTATTTT; CDR3 protein: CASSPDWGTDTQYF
clone size: -; J gene: TRBJ2-5; D gene: -; V gene: TRBV9; CDR3 DNA: TGTGCCAGCAGCGTAGACTGGAATGGGGAGACCCAGTACTTC; CDR3 protein: CASSVDWNGETQYF
clone size: -; J gene: TRBJ2-7; D gene: TRBD2; V gene: TRBV28; CDR3 DNA: TGTGCCAGCAGTTCCCCCCGGGGGGGGATCCTACGGCAGTACTTC; CDR3 protein: CASSSPRGGILRQYF
clone size: few; J gene: TRBJ2-5; D gene: -; V gene: TRBV10-3; CDR3 DNA: TGTGCCATCAGCCCTAGGACTACGGGGCAAGAGACCCAGTACTTC; CDR3 protein: CAISPRTTGQETQYF
clone size: -; J gene: TRBJ2-7; D gene: TRBD1; V gene: TRBV30; CDR3 DNA: TGTGCCTGGAGCTGGACAGGCAGTTCCTACGAGCAGTACTTC; CDR3 protein: CAWSWTGSSYEQYF
clone size: -; J gene: TRBJ2-7; D gene: -; V gene: TRBV27; CDR3 DNA: TGTGCCAGCAGCCTCTATGCAGGCTCCTACGAGCAGTACTTC; CDR3 protein: CASSLYAGSYEQYF
clone size: once; J gene: TRBJ1-1; D gene: TRBD1; V gene: TRBV5-1; CDR3 DNA: TGCGCCAGCAGCCCCATACTACAGGGGGCGTTCTACACTGAAGCTTTCTTT; CDR3 protein: CASSPILQGAFYTEAFF
clone size: -; J gene: TRBJ1-4; D gene: TRBD1; V gene: TRBV28; CDR3 DNA: TGTGCCAGCAGGCCCAGGGGGCTGATTGAAAAACTGTTTTTT; CDR3 protein: CASRPRGLIEKLFF
clone size: -; J gene: TRBJ2-3; D gene: -; V gene: TRBV10-3; CDR3 DNA: TGTGCCATCAGCGAAGGACCCACAGATACGCAGTATTTT; CDR3 protein: CAISEGPTDTQYF
clone size: -; J gene: TRBJ2-3; D gene: TRBD2; V gene: TRBV9; CDR3 DNA: TGTGCCAGCAGCGGAGCGGGGGGGCTGAAATCAGATACGCAGTATTTT; CDR3 protein: CASSGAGGLKSDTQYF
clone size: once; J gene: TRBJ2-5; D gene: TRBD2; V gene: TRBV15; CDR3 DNA: TGTGCCACCAGCGGCACGCTAGGACTAGCAGTACAAGAGACCCAGTACTTC; CDR3 protein: CATSGTLGLAVQETQYF
clone size: -; J gene: TRBJ2-7; D gene: TRBD2; V gene: TRBV5-1; CDR3 DNA: TGCGCCAGCAGCTTGGGGACTAGCGGGTTATACGAGCAGTACTTC; CDR3 protein: CASSLGTSGLYEQYF
clone size: -; J gene: TRBJ2-7; D gene: -; V gene: TRBV7-9; CDR3 DNA: TGTGCCAGCAGCCCCGATACGTACGAGCAGTACTTC; CDR3 protein: CASSPDTYEQYF
clone size: once; J gene: TRBJ2-7; D gene: TRBD2; V gene: TRBV4-3; CDR3 DNA: TGCGCCAGCAGCCAAGGAGCTAGCGGGCGCTACGAGCAGTACTTC; CDR3 protein: CASSQGASGRYEQYF
clone size: -; J gene: TRBJ1-2; D gene: -; V gene: TRBV4-3; CDR3 DNA: TGCGCCAGCAGCCCTTCGGGGGGCGGGAACCTCCCCTACTATGGCTACACCTTC; CDR3 protein: CASSPSGGGNLPYYGYTF
clone size: -; J gene: TRBJ1-1; D gene: -; V gene: TRBV7-9; CDR3 DNA: TGTGCCAGCACTGACAGCCGAAGTAACACTGAAGCTTTCTTT; CDR3 protein: CASTDSRSNTEAFF
clone size: -; J gene: TRBJ2-1; D gene: -; V gene: TRBV15; CDR3 DNA: TGTGCCACCAGCTTTCCCGGGACGGGCTACAATGAGCAGTTCTTC; CDR3 protein: CATSFPGTGYNEQFF
clone size: -; J gene: TRBJ2-7; D gene: -; V gene: TRBV19; CDR3 DNA: TGTGCCAGTAGTATGTACGTTTCCTACGAGCAGTACTTC; CDR3 protein: CASSMYVSYEQYF
clone size: -; J gene: TRBJ2-7; D gene: TRBD2; V gene: TRBV12-5; CDR3 DNA: TGTGCTAGCGCCGTCCCCAGTAGCGGGTCTCGCGAGCAGTACTTC; CDR3 protein: CASAVPSSGSREQYF
clone size: -; J gene: TRBJ2-3; D gene: -; V gene: TRBV28; CDR3 DNA: TGTGCCAGCAGTTTAGCGGACGGGACGGATACGCAGTATTTT; CDR3 protein: CASSLADGTDTQYF
clone size: -; J gene: TRBJ1-6; D gene: -; V gene: TRBV5-6; CDR3 DNA: TGTGCCAGCAGCTTTGGGACGGGAAATAATTCACCCCTCCACTTT; CDR3 protein: CASSFGTGNNSPLHF
clone size: -; J gene: TRBJ2-7; D gene: -; V gene: TRBV7-2; CDR3 DNA: TGTGCCAGCAGCTATAATAAGGGCCCCACCGCCCTCTACGAGCAGTACTTC; CDR3 protein: CASSYNKGPTALYEQYF
clone size: -; J gene: TRBJ1-6; D gene: TRBD1; V gene: TRBV30; CDR3 DNA: TGTGCCTGGAGTACACAGGGGGGTAATTCACCCCTCCACTTT; CDR3 protein: CAWSTQGGNSPLHF
clone size: -; J gene: TRBJ2-7; D gene: TRBD1; V gene: TRBV4-1; CDR3 DNA: TGCGCCAGCAGGCACACCGGGACAGGGGGAGACGAGCAGTACTTC; CDR3 protein: CASRHTGTGGDEQYF
clone size: -; J gene: TRBJ2-3; D gene: TRBD1; V gene: TRBV7-9; CDR3 DNA: TGTGCCAGCCATTTGAAGGGGGCGGAAGATACGCAGTATTTT; CDR3 protein: CASHLKGAEDTQYF